This passage covers 30 T cell receptor beta chains from one sample sequenced in a study of memory CD4+ T cells and cytomegalovirus serostatus. Profiled with immunoSEQ multiplex PCR; TCRdb holds only in-frame clones, not every one. The table shows approximately 88,000 clones, with under 90% occurring only once. Single viable CD3+CD4+CD8-CD45RO+ cells were sorted as the memory CD4+ T cells. The sequenced material came from memory CD4+ T cells from blood. The receptors stem from an adult in good health and CMV-seropositive.

This chain joins TRBV6-1 and TRBJ2-7, with TRBD1 identical over 7 bases. Trimming took 7 bases from V and 2 from J; bases not matched to a gene: 8. From germline, CDR1 is MNHNS and CDR2 SASEGT. The CDR3 has 14 amino acids. CDR3 amino acids: CASTGTVPPYEQYF. CDR3 nucleotides: TGTGCCAGCACTGGGACAGTCCCCCCCTACGAGCAGTACTTC.

V usage is TRBV15 and J usage is TRBJ2-1; D not certain. Deletions cut 0 bases from V and 3 bases from J, with 9 bases between. Germline CDR1 is LNHNV and CDR2 is YYDKDF (reference sequence). The CDR3 runs 15 residues. CDR3 bases: TGTGCCACCAGCAGAGAGGCCCTTAACTACAATGAGCAGTTCTTC. Protein product: CATSREALNYNEQFF.

The chain recombines TRBV28 with TRBJ2-7, with D unclear. The CDR3 has 12 amino acids. CDR1 and CDR2 (germline): MDHEN, SYDVKM. V was trimmed by 8 bases and J by 2 bases, leaving 10 bases between them. CDR3: CASGWATYEQYF. Written as DNA, the CDR3 is TGTGCCAGCGGCTGGGCAACCTACGAGCAGTACTTC.

This clone has a handful of counts. V and J are TRBV5-4 and TRBJ1-2, with 7 bases fitting TRBD1. The CDR3 is made up of 12 amino acids. The germline CDR1 and CDR2 sequences are SGHNT and YYREEE (reference sequence). Losses at the gene ends were 4 bases for V and 5 bases for J; bases not matched to a gene: 2. The CDR3 is CASSEGAYGYTF. The CDR3 DNA follows: TGTGCCAGCAGCGAGGGGGCTTATGGCTACACCTTC.

The chain couples TRBV29-1 to TRBJ2-7, with D unclear. The germline CDR1 and CDR2 sequences are SQVTM and ANQGSEA. With 5 bases removed from V and 2 bases from J, the gap between germline ends came to 10 bases. CDR3 length: 12 amino acids. CDR3 residues: CSVRATAYEQYF. CDR3 nucleotides: TGCAGCGTTAGGGCGACGGCCTACGAGCAGTACTTC.

The CDR3 loop reads CASSIGTASHVLTF. The CDR3 DNA reads TGCGCCAGCAGCATAGGGACAGCCTCGCACGTCCTGACTTTC. The rearrangement uses TRBV5-1 and TRBJ2-6; 7 nucleotides align to TRBD1. The CDR3 is 14 amino acids. The germline gives CDR1 SGHRS, CDR2 YFSETQ. The ends lost 4 bases at V and 11 bases at J; junction bases unmatched: 9.

The rearrangement links TRBV28 to TRBJ2-4; D gene ambiguous. The CDR3 extends over 12 amino acids. Trimming left V 2 bases short and J 5 bases short, with 4 bases between. Looked up from germline, CDR1 is MDHEN and CDR2 is SYDVKM. CDR3 bases: TGTGCCAGCAGTTTACCGCAAAACATTCAGTACTTC. This translates into CASSLPQNIQYF. Complete variable domain (other parts from reference TRBV28 and TRBJ2-4): DVKVTQSSRYLVKRTGEKVFLECVQDMDHENMFWYRQDPGLGLRLIYFSYDVKMKEKGDIPEGYSVSREKKERFSLILESASTNQTSMYLCASSLPQNIQYFGAGTRLSVL.

This clone showed up just once. The chain is built from TRBV7-8 and TRBJ2-7; D possibly corresponds to TRBD1 (6 bases). The germline gives CDR1 SGHVS, CDR2 FQNEAQ. The V end was cut by 4 bases, the J end by 0 bases, with 16 bases between. The CDR3 contains 16 residues. Written as DNA, the CDR3 is TGTGCCAGCAGCTCTTACCGGGACACGGGCTCCTACGAGCAGTACTTC. This sequence encodes CASSSYRDTGSYEQYF.

This clone occurred a few times. V gene TRBV4-1 combines with J gene TRBJ2-7; D unclear. CDR3 length: 13 amino acids. V gave up 0 bases and J gave up 4 bases, with 7 bases separating them. CDR1 MGHRA and CDR2 YSYEKL come from the germline V gene. CDR3 amino acids: CASSQELRYEQYF. CDR3 DNA: TGCGCCAGCAGCCAAGAGTTACGGTACGAGCAGTACTTC.

The CDR3 region is CASSFDRGDGYTF. In DNA, the CDR3 is TGTGCCAGCAGCTTTGACAGGGGTGATGGCTACACCTTC. V gene TRBV5-4 combines with J gene TRBJ1-2, with TRBD1 matching 8 bases. J lost 6 bases, V lost 2 bases, and 3 bases had no gene match. This CDR3 comprises 13 residues. CDR1 and CDR2 (germline): SGHNT, YYREEE (reference sequence).

The V call is TRBV18, the J call TRBJ2-3; D gene ambiguous. The CDR3 covers 14 residues. V was cut by 3 bases and J by 0 bases, with 7 bases left in between. CDR1 and CDR2 from the germline V gene are KGHSH and LQKENI. CDR3 sequence reads: CASSPLSSTDTQYF. The CDR3, as DNA: TGTGCCAGCTCACCCCTAAGTAGCACAGATACGCAGTATTTT.

The V call is TRBV5-1, the J call TRBJ2-1, with TRBD2 as a possible D gene (6 bases). Trimming cost V 0 bases and J 4 bases, with 14 bases left between them. The germline CDR1 and CDR2 sequences are SGHRS and YFSETQ. This CDR3 is built from 16 residues. The CDR3 DNA is TGCGCCAGCAGCTTGGACGCGGGACCCTATTACAATGAGCAGTTCTTC. It yields the protein CASSLDAGPYYNEQFF.

The genes are TRBV6-6 and TRBJ2-1, with D unclear. Germline V gives CDR1 MNHNY, CDR2 SVGAGI (reference sequence). V was pared by 0 bases and J by 7 bases, with 16 bases between. This CDR3 comprises 16 residues. CDR3 in DNA: TGTGCCAGCAGTTACTCCCCCTCCAGCGACCTAAATGAGCAGTTCTTC. It is translated as CASSYSPSSDLNEQFF.

The chain uses TRBV2 and TRBJ1-6, with a possible D match to TRBD1 (5 bases). V lost 6 bases to trimming and J lost 6 bases, with 12 bases between them. CDR1 is SNHLY, CDR2 FYNNEI, per germline. CDR3 size: 14 residues. The CDR3 sequence: CASRARQSNSPLHF. The DNA for the CDR3 is TGTGCCAGCAGGGCGAGACAGTCTAATTCACCCCTCCACTTT.

The J gene is TRBJ2-6, the V gene TRBV9; D may be TRBD1 (6 bases). This CDR3 spans 15 amino acids. Germline loops: CDR1 SGDLS, CDR2 YYNGEE. The germline V and J ends were trimmed by 4 bases and 1 base, with 9 bases remaining between them. Here the CDR3 DNA reads TGTGCCAGCAGCCCGAGGGGGTCTGGGGCCAACGTCCTGACTTTC. Its protein product is CASSPRGSGANVLTF.

This clone was seen just once. This chain joins TRBV27 and TRBJ2-5; D is possibly TRBD1 (5 bases). There are 16 residues in the CDR3. Germline CDR1 and CDR2: MNHEY and SMNVEV (reference sequence). Trimming stripped 1 base from V and 4 bases from J, with 16 bases between. This CDR3 is CASSLFSGYGAETQYF. As DNA, the CDR3 is TGTGCCAGCAGTTTATTTTCCGGGTATGGGGCAGAGACCCAGTACTTC.

In this sample, this clone turned up once. The chain recombines TRBV7-2 with TRBJ2-6; D is perhaps TRBD1 (6 bases). Trimming removed 7 bases at V and 0 bases at J, with 10 bases between. Germline values: CDR1 SGHTA, CDR2 FQGNSA. The CDR3 runs to 15 residues. CDR3 nucleotide sequence: TGTGCCAGCACGTTGGACAGCTCTGGGGCCAACGTCCTGACTTTC. It translates to CASTLDSSGANVLTF.

This clone was detected only a few times. In DNA form, the CDR3 reads TGTGCCAGTAAGATAAATGAGCAGTTCTTC. Its translation is CASKINEQFF. The chain carries TRBV19 and TRBJ2-1; D is unclear. Germline V CDR1 and CDR2: LNHDA, SQIVND (reference sequence). This CDR3 spans 10 amino acids. Between the trimmed V and J ends, which lost 7 bases and 7 bases, there was a span of 5 bases.

This clone was seen just once. The chain combines TRBV7-2 with TRBJ1-2; possibly TRBD1 for D (5 bases). The CDR3 is 12 amino acids. Trimming cost V 4 bases and J 8 bases, with 11 bases left between them. Germline values: CDR1 SGHTA, CDR2 FQGNSA. The CDR3, as DNA: TGTGCCAGCAGCTGGGCGGGGGGAGGCTACACCTTC. Residues: CASSWAGGGYTF. Full variable domain (remainder filled in from reference TRBV7-2 and TRBJ1-2): GAGVSQSPSNKVTEKGKDVELRCDPISGHTALYWYRQSLGQGLEFLIYFQGNSAPDKSGLPSDRFSAERTGGSVSTLTIQRTQQEDSAVYLCASSWAGGGYTFGSGTRLTVV.

The DNA for the CDR3 is TGTGCCAGCAGTCTCCCTGGAGGATACTCCTACGAGCAGTACTTC. Translation gives CASSLPGGYSYEQYF. The genes are TRBV28 and TRBJ2-7, with D maybe TRBD2 (5 bases). In germline, CDR1 is MDHEN, CDR2 SYDVKM. V was clipped by 5 bases and J by 0 bases, with 14 bases between them. This CDR3 is built from 15 residues. Full variable domain (missing parts from reference TRBV28 and TRBJ2-7): DVKVTQSSRYLVKRTGEKVFLECVQDMDHENMFWYRQDPGLGLRLIYFSYDVKMKEKGDIPEGYSVSREKKERFSLILESASTNQTSMYLCASSLPGGYSYEQYFGPGTRLTVT.

The J gene is TRBJ1-3, the V gene TRBV7-2; D is possibly TRBD1 (6 bases). Trimming took 5 bases from V and 2 from J, leaving 13 bases between them. Germline V gene data show CDR1 as SGHTA and CDR2 as FQGNSA. The CDR3 covers 15 residues. The DNA of the CDR3 is TGTGCCAGCAGCCCCCAGGGGATAGCTGGAAACACCATATATTTT. This sequence encodes CASSPQGIAGNTIYF.

The chain recombines TRBV29-1 with TRBJ1-1; weak D call: TRBD1 (6 bases). Trimming removed 1 base from V and 1 base from J, with 10 bases in between. The CDR3 covers 14 residues. From germline, CDR1 is SQVTM and CDR2 ANQGSEA. The CDR3 loop is CSVEAQGPNTEAFF. The CDR3 DNA sequence: TGCAGCGTTGAAGCACAGGGACCGAACACTGAAGCTTTCTTT.

This clone has only one observation. J is TRBJ1-4 and V is TRBV6-5; TRBD1 aligns across 10 bases. After removal of 2 bases from V and 6 bases from J, the junction contained 6 bases not matched to a gene. The CDR3 contains 16 residues. Germline loops: CDR1 MNHEY, CDR2 SVGAGI. The CDR3 DNA reads TGTGCCAGCAGTTACGCTTCCGGGACAGGGGATGAAAAACTGTTTTTT. The encoded protein is CASSYASGTGDEKLFF.

The chain uses TRBV6-6 and TRBJ2-1; 11 nucleotides match TRBD2. V gave up 8 bases and J gave up 8 bases; unmatched junction bases: 5. Germline V CDR1 and CDR2: MNHNY, SVGAGI (reference sequence). The CDR3 is made up of 13 amino acids. The CDR3 region is CASLAGGPHEQFF. The DNA of the CDR3 is TGTGCCAGCTTAGCGGGAGGGCCACATGAGCAGTTCTTC.

The rearrangement uses TRBV5-1 and TRBJ2-3; 8 nucleotides agree with TRBD2. The V gene end was trimmed by 4 bases and the J gene end by 1 base; junction bases not matched to a gene: 8. CDR1 and CDR2 from the germline V gene are SGHRS and YFSETQ. CDR3 length equals 16 residues. CDR3 residues: CASSKNSGEGTDTQYF. The CDR3 DNA reads TGCGCCAGCAGCAAAAATAGCGGGGAGGGCACAGATACGCAGTATTTT. Supplemented by reference TRBV5-1 and TRBJ2-3, the full variable domain reads KAGVTQTPRYLIKTRGQQVTLSCSPISGHRSVSWYQQTPGQGLQFLFEYFSETQRNKGNFPGRFSGRQFSNSRSEMNVSTLELGDSALYLCASSKNSGEGTDTQYFGPGTRLTVL.

V gene TRBV6-5 combines with J gene TRBJ2-2; D not resolved. CDR3 length: 13 residues. The germline gives CDR1 MNHEY, CDR2 SVGAGI. Trimming pared 7 bases from V and 2 bases from J, leaving 8 bases between. CDR3 in amino acids: CASINRNTGELFF. The CDR3 bases are TGTGCCAGCATTAACAGAAACACCGGGGAGCTGTTTTTT.

This chain links TRBV23-1 with TRBJ1-1; D uncertain. TRBV23-1 is reported as an ORF; its role is uncertain. This CDR3 is 13 amino acids long. Trimming took 3 bases from V and 3 from J, leaving 8 bases between them. CDR3 amino acids: CASSHRRDTEAFF. In DNA form, the CDR3 reads TGCGCCAGCAGTCATAGGAGGGACACTGAAGCTTTCTTT.

The V call is TRBV19, the J call TRBJ1-3, with a possible D match to TRBD1 (5 bases). Per germline, CDR1 LNHDA and CDR2 SQIVND (reference sequence). With 10 bases removed from V and 5 bases from J, the gap between germline ends came to 21 bases. The CDR3 consists of 15 residues. CDR3 in amino acids: CATSDSSGSRNTIYF. CDR3 bases: TGTGCCACCTCAGACAGCTCGGGCTCCCGAAACACCATATATTTT.

This clone came up a few times. The V and J genes are TRBV5-1 and TRBJ1-1, with D possibly being TRBD1 (5 bases). CDR1 SGHRS and CDR2 YFSETQ come from the germline V gene. This CDR3 is built from 15 residues. V was clipped by 4 bases and J by 3 bases, with 16 bases between them. The chain's CDR3 is CASSLGTLDHTEAFF. The DNA of the CDR3 is TGCGCCAGCAGCCTAGGGACCCTCGACCACACTGAAGCTTTCTTT.

This clone was counted between two and nine times. The chain is built from TRBV5-6 and TRBJ1-5; D ambiguous. The CDR3 runs to 13 residues. V lost 2 bases and J lost 0, with 3 bases in between. CDR1 is SGHDT and CDR2 is YYEEEE in the germline V gene. The CDR3 DNA is TGTGCCAGCAGCTTCAGTAGCAATCAGCCCCAGCATTTT. Its translation: CASSFSSNQPQHF. Drawing the rest from reference TRBV5-6 and TRBJ1-5, the complete variable domain is DAGVTQSPTHLIKTRGQQVTLRCSPKSGHDTVSWYQQALGQGPQFIFQYYEEEERQRGNFPDRFSGHQFPNYSSELNVNALLLGDSALYLCASSFSSNQPQHFGDGTRLSIL.